The rows below give T cell receptor beta chains drawn from one sample of a study of T cells in Graves' hyperthyroidism and ophthalmopathy. TCRdb re-derived calls from the multiplex PCR reads in MiXCR, one entry per CDR3 protein. Of some 400,000 distinct CDR3 sequences in the sample, roughly 12% were seen once. Sequenced: blood. The origin of the receptors is a man aged 25 to 45 with Graves' hyperthyroidism that later progressed to Graves' ophthalmopathy. CDR3s include the opening cysteine and the closing phenylalanine or tryptophan. D genes are given only for firm matches. The size entry is marked missing in some rows and otherwise reads once, few, many or a size class.

clone size	V gene	D gene	J gene	CDR3 protein	CDR3 DNA
many	TRBV28	TRBD1	TRBJ2-3	CASSLSGQGSWDTQYF	TGTGCCAGCAGTTTATCCGGACAGGGAAGTTGGGATACGCAGTATTTT
many	TRBV11-2	NA	TRBJ1-2	CASSLASGYGYTF	TGTGCCAGCAGCCTAGCCTCGGGCTATGGCTACACCTTC
many	TRBV12-3/TRBV12-4	NA	TRBJ1-1	CASGRQGLDTEAFF	TGTGCCAGCGGGAGGCAGGGTTTGGACACTGAAGCTTTCTTT
NA	TRBV11-2	NA	TRBJ1-3	CASSSGPSSGNTIYF	TGTGCCAGCAGCTCCGGACCTAGCTCTGGAAACACCATATATTTT
many	TRBV7-9	NA	TRBJ2-7	CASRETGPPYEQYF	TGTGCCAGCAGGGAGACAGGTCCTCCTTACGAGCAGTACTTC
many	TRBV2	NA	TRBJ1-2	CASPAEGLDYGYTF	TGTGCCAGCCCAGCCGAAGGTTTGGACTATGGCTACACCTTC
many	TRBV6-1	NA	TRBJ2-7	CASSPGGGYEQYF	TGTGCCAGCAGTCCCGGAGGGGGGTACGAGCAGTACTTC
many	TRBV28	NA	TRBJ2-7	CASSLGAGVYEQYF	TGTGCCAGCAGTTTAGGTGCAGGGGTTTACGAGCAGTACTTC
few	TRBV25-1	NA	TRBJ1-1	CASLPNRGSLDFF	TGTGCCAGCCTTCCCAATAGGGGATCTCTTGATTTCTTT
many	TRBV12-3/TRBV12-4	TRBD1	TRBJ1-1	CASRLRDSHTEAFF	TGTGCCAGCAGACTACGGGACAGCCACACTGAAGCTTTCTTT
NA	TRBV20-1	TRBD1	TRBJ2-1	CSASGQGENEQFF	TGCAGTGCTAGCGGGCAGGGGGAAAATGAGCAGTTCTTC
few	TRBV28	NA	TRBJ1-3	CASSETQVSGNTIYF	TGTGCCAGCAGTGAAACCCAGGTCTCTGGAAACACCATATATTTT
many	TRBV10-2	NA	TRBJ1-1	CASGVGGFNTEAFF	TGCGCCAGCGGCGTCGGGGGCTTCAACACTGAAGCTTTCTTT
NA	TRBV24-1	NA	TRBJ2-3	CATSDPARVGDTQYF	TGTGCCACCAGTGATCCCGCCCGGGTGGGAGATACGCAGTATTTT
NA	TRBV7-9	NA	TRBJ2-2	CASSLLSRGRKTGELFF	TGTGCCAGCAGCTTACTCAGCAGGGGCCGCAAAACCGGGGAGCTGTTTTTT
few	TRBV5-1	NA	TRBJ1-4	CASSLGDQGGEKLFF	TGCGCCAGCAGCTTGGGGGACCAAGGAGGGGAAAAACTGTTTTTT
NA	TRBV9	TRBD1	TRBJ1-1	CASSPRTGALNTEAFF	TGTGCCAGCAGCCCGAGGACAGGGGCGTTGAACACTGAAGCTTTCTTT
few	TRBV11-3	TRBD1	TRBJ2-3	CASSRLTGTGTDTQYF	TGTGCCAGCAGCCGCCTCACCGGGACAGGGACAGATACGCAGTATTTT
many	TRBV11-2	TRBD1	TRBJ1-1	CASSKKDRRLDTEAFF	TGTGCCAGCAGCAAGAAGGACAGGCGATTGGACACTGAAGCTTTCTTT
few	TRBV7-9	NA	TRBJ1-3	CASSLEGGPGNTIYF	TGTGCCAGCAGCTTAGAAGGAGGGCCTGGAAACACCATATATTTT
NA	TRBV9	NA	TRBJ1-3	CASSVGPGASGNTIYF	TGTGCCAGCAGCGTAGGACCGGGGGCGAGCGGAAACACCATATATTTT
many	TRBV6-1	TRBD1	TRBJ2-1	CASIPTGTNEQFF	TGTGCCAGCATCCCGACAGGGACAAATGAGCAGTTCTTC
NA	TRBV6-1	NA	TRBJ1-6	CASSRGLSYNSPLHF	TGTGCCAGCAGCCGGGGTCTTTCCTATAATTCACCCCTCCACTTT
few	TRBV7-2	TRBD1	TRBJ2-3	CASSSYNRGLLYF	TGTGCCAGCAGCTCCTATAACAGGGGGCTTTTGTATTTT
NA	TRBV19	NA	TRBJ1-1	CASSPRLGSTEAFF	TGTGCCAGTAGTCCGAGGTTGGGGAGCACTGAAGCTTTCTTT
many	TRBV2	NA	TRBJ1-2	CASRGANYGYTF	TGTGCCAGCAGGGGGGCTAACTATGGCTACACCTTC
many	TRBV2	TRBD1	TRBJ2-3	CASSIGQGTDTQYF	TGTGCCAGCAGTATCGGACAGGGCACAGATACGCAGTATTTT
many	TRBV30	TRBD1	TRBJ2-3	CAWSVVGQGTDTQYF	TGTGCCTGGAGTGTTGTGGGACAGGGCACAGATACGCAGTATTTT
once	TRBV5-1	TRBD2	TRBJ2-1	CASSLGWRGVYNEQFF	TGCGCCAGCAGCTTGGGCTGGCGGGGGGTTTACAATGAGCAGTTCTTC
NA	TRBV28	NA	TRBJ2-5	CASARDLETQYF	TGTGCCAGCGCAAGGGACTTGGAGACCCAGTACTTC
few	TRBV5-1	NA	TRBJ2-5	CASSLGWQEGETQYF	TGCGCCAGCAGCTTGGGGTGGCAGGAAGGAGAGACCCAGTACTTC
few	TRBV10-3	NA	TRBJ1-1	CAISESGGTEAFF	TGTGCCATCAGTGAGTCGGGAGGGACTGAAGCTTTCTTT
NA	TRBV9	TRBD2	TRBJ2-1	CASSVSGGNYNEQFF	TGTGCCAGCAGCGTAAGCGGGGGGAACTACAATGAGCAGTTCTTC
few	TRBV20-1	TRBD2	TRBJ2-7	CSATRGGGGANEQYF	TGCAGTGCTACCCGGGGGGGCGGGGGGGCCAACGAGCAGTACTTC
NA	TRBV20-1	NA	TRBJ1-5	CSGKRYQILNQPQHF	TGCAGTGGGAAGAGATATCAGATCCTCAATCAGCCCCAGCATTTT
NA	TRBV4-1	NA	TRBJ2-3	CASSQEGEVDTQYF	TGCGCCAGCAGCCAAGAAGGCGAGGTTGATACGCAGTATTTT
many	TRBV7-9	NA	TRBJ2-7	CASSLADQSYEQYF	TGTGCCAGCAGCTTAGCGGATCAGAGTTACGAGCAGTACTTC
many	TRBV2	TRBD1	TRBJ1-5	CASSERTGGGQPQHF	TGTGCCAGCAGCGAAAGGACAGGGGGAGGTCAGCCCCAGCATTTT
NA	TRBV2	NA	TRBJ2-5	CASSPRAAETQYF	TGTGCCAGCAGTCCCAGGGCAGCAGAGACCCAGTACTTC
few	TRBV27	NA	TRBJ2-6	CASSPQVRAGANVLTF	TGTGCCAGCAGTCCCCAGGTCAGGGCTGGGGCCAACGTCCTGACTTTC
many	TRBV3-1	NA	TRBJ1-2	CASSWRADYGYTF	TGTGCCAGCAGCTGGCGGGCTGATTATGGCTACACCTTC
many	TRBV2	TRBD1	TRBJ1-2	CASSWAGQAGYGYTF	TGTGCCAGCAGTTGGGCGGGACAGGCTGGCTATGGCTACACCTTC
many	TRBV5-5	TRBD1	TRBJ2-1	CASSLTGDSYNEQFF	TGTGCCAGCAGCCTGACAGGGGACTCCTACAATGAGCAGTTCTTC
few	TRBV27	TRBD2	TRBJ2-7	CASSPGTSGGRPTHYEQYF	TGTGCCAGCAGTCCGGGGACTAGCGGGGGCCGCCCAACTCACTACGAGCAGTACTTC
many	TRBV6-1	TRBD1	TRBJ2-7	CASSEMGQGYEQYF	TGTGCCAGCAGTGAAATGGGACAGGGCTACGAGCAGTACTTC
NA	TRBV5-1	TRBD2	TRBJ2-5	CASSTFGLGGQETQYF	TGCGCCAGCAGCACATTCGGACTAGGTGGCCAAGAGACCCAGTACTTC
many	TRBV27	TRBD1	TRBJ1-2	CASSFVGDRAYGYTF	TGTGCCAGCAGTTTTGTCGGGGACAGGGCTTATGGCTACACCTTC
many	TRBV28	TRBD1	TRBJ1-3	CASSPVRTGGMNTIYF	TGTGCCAGCAGTCCTGTTAGGACAGGGGGCATGAACACCATATATTTT
NA	TRBV5-1	NA	TRBJ1-5	CASSWRGGQGPQHF	TGCGCCAGCAGTTGGAGGGGGGGCCAGGGGCCCCAGCATTTT
many	TRBV7-2	NA	TRBJ2-7	CASSSVDNSYEQYF	TGTGCCAGCAGCTCCGTGGACAACTCCTACGAGCAGTACTTC
many	TRBV7-7	TRBD1	TRBJ2-7	CASSLGPGQNYEQYF	TGTGCCAGCAGCTTAGGGCCGGGACAGAACTACGAGCAGTACTTC
NA	TRBV27	NA	TRBJ2-7	CASSLKPLYEQYF	TGTGCCAGCAGTCTAAAACCCCTCTACGAGCAGTACTTC
many	TRBV30	NA	TRBJ1-2	CAWSVGAGLNYGYTF	TGTGCCTGGAGTGTAGGAGCCGGCTTAAACTATGGCTACACCTTC
many	TRBV7-9	NA	TRBJ2-5	CASTLAQETQYF	TGTGCCAGCACACTAGCCCAGGAGACCCAGTACTTC
NA	TRBV6-5	NA	TRBJ1-2	CASSYSGGAHYGYTF	TGTGCCAGCAGTTACTCCGGTGGGGCACACTATGGCTACACCTTC
NA	TRBV6-2/TRBV6-3	NA	TRBJ2-2	CASSYLGLGDTGELFF	TGTGCCAGCAGTTACTTGGGACTGGGGGACACCGGGGAGCTGTTTTTT
few	TRBV10-3	NA	TRBJ2-7	CAISESPGSYEQYF	TGTGCCATCAGTGAGTCGCCAGGCTCCTACGAGCAGTACTTC
many	TRBV7-9	NA	TRBJ2-1	CASRKRLGLQTYNEQFF	TGTGCCAGCAGAAAACGGTTGGGCCTCCAAACCTACAATGAGCAGTTCTTC
few	TRBV4-1	NA	TRBJ2-7	CASSQVEGNYEQYF	TGCGCCAGCAGCCAAGTCGAGGGGAACTACGAGCAGTACTTC